This TCR beta chain comes out of a study of neurological immune-mediated disorders. Study-level findings and limits: The phylogenetic placement of 18 of 34 multiple sclerosis patients' repertoires in one related-CDR3 cluster constitutes a possible signature.

A total of 2 million PBMCs stored at -80 degrees C provided the unsorted libraries. This clonotype was seen ten or more times. Its antigen is not identified. The cDNA was synthesized by means of template-switch 5'RACE, which was carried out with 10-nucleotide random UMIs. TCRdb reprocessed the 5' RACE reads with MiXCR, giving one entry per CDR3 protein. The table lists 55,000 to 75,000 distinct CDR3 sequences, less than 5.5% of them singletons. The junction had 13 bases not matched to a gene; V was cut back by 0 bases and J by 8 bases. Germline values: CDR1 SGHRS, CDR2 YFSETQ. CDR3 length equals 16 residues.

The sample taken for sequencing was PBMCs. The clonotype was recovered from a woman between 25 and 40 years old with multiple sclerosis. This chain uses TRBV5-1 with TRBJ1-2, with 7 positions matching TRBD1. The CDR3 spells CASSLGQGAALMGYTF. CDR3 sequence (DNA): TGCGCCAGCAGCTTGGGACAGGGTGCGGCTCTGATGGGCTACACCTTC.